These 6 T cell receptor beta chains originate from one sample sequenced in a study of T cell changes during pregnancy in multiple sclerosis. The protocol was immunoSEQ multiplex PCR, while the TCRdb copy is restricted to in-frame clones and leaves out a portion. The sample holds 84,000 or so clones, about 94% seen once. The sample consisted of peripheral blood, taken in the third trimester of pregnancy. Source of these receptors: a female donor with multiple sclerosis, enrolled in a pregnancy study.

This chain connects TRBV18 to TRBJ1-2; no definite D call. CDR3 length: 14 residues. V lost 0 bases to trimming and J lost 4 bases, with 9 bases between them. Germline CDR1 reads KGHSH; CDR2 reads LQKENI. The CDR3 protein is CASSPPAESYGYTF. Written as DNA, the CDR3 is TGTGCCAGCTCACCACCGGCGGAGTCCTATGGCTACACCTTC.

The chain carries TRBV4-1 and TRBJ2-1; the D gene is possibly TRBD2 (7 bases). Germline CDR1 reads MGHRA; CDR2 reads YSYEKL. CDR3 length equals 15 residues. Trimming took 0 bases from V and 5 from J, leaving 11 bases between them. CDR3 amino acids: CASSQDGGADNEQFF. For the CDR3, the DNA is TGCGCCAGCAGCCAAGATGGGGGGGCGGACAATGAGCAGTTCTTC.

DNA for the CDR3: TGTGCCAGCAGTTTCCCCGGGACAGGGCTGGAAAAACTGTTTTTT. It encodes CASSFPGTGLEKLFF. V and J are TRBV25-1 and TRBJ1-4, with TRBD1 matching 9 bases. CDR1 is MGHDK and CDR2 is SYGVNS in the germline V gene. The junction had 9 bases not matched to a gene; V was cut back by 5 bases and J by 8 bases. The CDR3 spans 15 residues.

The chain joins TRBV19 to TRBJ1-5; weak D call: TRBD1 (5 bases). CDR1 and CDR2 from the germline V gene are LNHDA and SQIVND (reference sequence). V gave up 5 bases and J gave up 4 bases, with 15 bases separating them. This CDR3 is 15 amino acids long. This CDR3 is CASSLHWTKNQPQHF. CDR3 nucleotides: TGTGCCAGTAGTCTCCACTGGACAAAAAATCAGCCCCAGCATTTT. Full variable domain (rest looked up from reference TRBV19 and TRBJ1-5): DGGITQSPKYLFRKEGQNVTLSCEQNLNHDAMYWYRQDPGQGLRLIYYSQIVNDFQKGDIAEGYSVSREKKESFPLTVTSAQKNPTAFYLCASSLHWTKNQPQHFGDGTRLSIL.

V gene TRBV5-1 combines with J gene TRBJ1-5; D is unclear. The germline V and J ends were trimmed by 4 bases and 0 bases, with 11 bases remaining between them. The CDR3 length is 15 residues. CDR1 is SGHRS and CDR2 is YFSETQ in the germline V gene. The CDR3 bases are TGCGCCAGCAGCAAAGGCGGGGATAGCAATCAGCCCCAGCATTTT. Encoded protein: CASSKGGDSNQPQHF. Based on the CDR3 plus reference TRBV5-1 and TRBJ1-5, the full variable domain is KAGVTQTPRYLIKTRGQQVTLSCSPISGHRSVSWYQQTPGQGLQFLFEYFSETQRNKGNFPGRFSGRQFSNSRSEMNVSTLELGDSALYLCASSKGGDSNQPQHFGDGTRLSIL.

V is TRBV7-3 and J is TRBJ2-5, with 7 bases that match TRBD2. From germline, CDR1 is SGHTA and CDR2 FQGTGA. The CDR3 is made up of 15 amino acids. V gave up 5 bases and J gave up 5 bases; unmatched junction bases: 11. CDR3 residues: CASSPSGAEGETQYF. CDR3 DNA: TGTGCCAGCAGCCCTAGCGGTGCTGAGGGGGAGACCCAGTACTTC. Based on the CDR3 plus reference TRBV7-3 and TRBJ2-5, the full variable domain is GAGVSQTPSNKVTEKGKYVELRCDPISGHTALYWYRQSLGQGPEFLIYFQGTGAADDSGLPNDRFFAVRPEGSVSTLKIQRTERGDSAVYLCASSPSGAEGETQYFGPGTRLLVL.